This T cell receptor (beta chain) was captured by sequencing in a study of PD-L1 blockade in urothelial cancer. Study overall: Analysis of the blood was performed 3 weeks (second dose) and 6 weeks after treatment start.

Regarding time point: pretreatment peripheral blood. This CDR3 region has 14 residues. The germline gives CDR1 LNHDA, CDR2 SQIVND (reference sequence). The V gene lost 5 bases and the J gene lost 8 bases, with 16 bases spanning the gap. Here immunoSEQ multiplex PCR was the method, and the copy in TCRdb shows in-frame clones only, minus some. The table has 98,000 or so clones, around 91% seen once; the top ten hold roughly 1.6%. The sequence was collected from a man in his 60s with urothelial cancer. The chain uses TRBV19 and TRBJ2-1; D is perhaps TRBD2 (7 bases). The material sequenced was PBMCs, taken around atezolizumab (anti-PD-L1) treatment. CDR3 sequence: CASSFRGGAYEQFF. The CDR3, as DNA: TGTGCCAGTAGTTTTCGTGGGGGGGCTTATGAGCAGTTCTTC.